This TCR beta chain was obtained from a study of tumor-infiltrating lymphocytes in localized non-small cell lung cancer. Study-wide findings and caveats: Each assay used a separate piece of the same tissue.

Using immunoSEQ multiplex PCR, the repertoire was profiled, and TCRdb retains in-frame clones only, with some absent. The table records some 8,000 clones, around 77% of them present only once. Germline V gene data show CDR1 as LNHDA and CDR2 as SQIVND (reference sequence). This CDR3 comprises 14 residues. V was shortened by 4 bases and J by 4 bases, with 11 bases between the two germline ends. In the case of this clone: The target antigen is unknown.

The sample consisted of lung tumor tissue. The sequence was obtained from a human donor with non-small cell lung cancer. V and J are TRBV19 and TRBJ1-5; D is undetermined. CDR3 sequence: CASSSDRYNQPQHF. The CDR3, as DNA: TGTGCCAGTAGTAGCGACCGGTATAATCAGCCCCAGCATTTT.